These 8 T cell receptor beta chains were all obtained from the same sample, sequenced in a study of Ad26.COV2.S vaccination and SARS-CoV-2 variants. Generated by immunoSEQ multiplex PCR, the TCRdb table keeps only in-frame clones and is missing some. The sample shows about 350,000 clones, 65% to 90% of them seen only once. Specified treatment: around 19 received Ad26.COV2.S at low or high dose, single or two shots; 5 received placebo; per-sample allocation not given. The samples were gathered on day 63 after the first injection of vaccine or placebo. The input for sequencing was peripheral blood, taken in a trial of Ad26.COV2.S vaccine versus placebo. Receptors originate from a person between 18 and 60 years old who received the Ad26.COV2.S COVID-19 vaccine or a placebo.

The V and J genes are TRBV7-2 and TRBJ1-5, with D maybe TRBD1 (5 bases). Per germline, CDR1 SGHTA and CDR2 FQGNSA. V lost 3 bases and J lost 7, with 13 bases in between. The CDR3 sequence is 14 residues long. The CDR3 DNA reads as TGTGCCAGCAGCTTTGATCGGGGCGGACAGCCCCAGCATTTT. This sequence encodes CASSFDRGGQPQHF. The entire variable domain, with the rest obtained from reference TRBV7-2 and TRBJ1-5, is as follows: GAGVSQSPSNKVTEKGKDVELRCDPISGHTALYWYRQSLGQGLEFLIYFQGNSAPDKSGLPSDRFSAERTGGSVSTLTIQRTQQEDSAVYLCASSFDRGGQPQHFGDGTRLSIL.

J is TRBJ2-7 and V is TRBV4-1; no firm D call. This CDR3 has 14 residues. Germline V CDR1 and CDR2: MGHRA, YSYEKL. Trimming removed 0 bases at V and 4 bases at J, with 10 bases between. CDR3 in DNA: TGCGCCAGCAGCCAAGAGGCCAGGTCTTACGAGCAGTACTTC. This translates into CASSQEARSYEQYF.

V is TRBV7-8 and J is TRBJ2-7; D is undetermined. V dropped 3 bases and J dropped 7 bases, with 13 bases sitting between them. The CDR3 has 13 residues. Germline V CDR1 and CDR2: SGHVS, FQNEAQ. CDR3 residues: CASSFIEGWEQYF. CDR3 nucleotides: TGTGCCAGCAGCTTCATTGAAGGGTGGGAGCAGTACTTC.

The CDR3 loop is CASKRHGMEAGANVLTF. The CDR3 nucleotides are TGCGCCAGCAAGCGCCACGGTATGGAGGCTGGGGCCAACGTCCTGACTTTC. V and J are TRBV5-1 and TRBJ2-6; perhaps TRBD2 as D (5 bases). Trimming shortened V by 6 bases and J by 2 bases, and 18 bases separated the two germline ends. Germline V gene lookup returns CDR1 SGHRS and CDR2 YFSETQ. This CDR3 has 17 amino acids.

This chain links TRBV29-1 with TRBJ2-3; TRBD1 agrees at 9 bases. J gave up 6 bases and V 2 bases, and 3 bases lay outside the gene matches. CDR1 is SQVTM and CDR2 is ANQGSEA in the germline V gene. The CDR3 runs 13 residues. CDR3 sequence reads: CSVERTGGDTQYF. CDR3 nucleotides: TGCAGCGTTGAAAGAACAGGGGGCGATACGCAGTATTTT.

The J gene is TRBJ2-1, the V gene TRBV4-2; perhaps TRBD2 as D (5 bases). CDR3 size: 13 residues. Trimming shortened V by 8 bases and J by 8 bases, and 16 bases separated the two germline ends. Germline V CDR1 and CDR2: LGHNA, YNFKEQ. CDR3: CASGGRLGDEQFF. The CDR3 DNA follows: TGTGCCAGCGGCGGGCGGCTTGGAGATGAGCAGTTCTTC.

The CDR3 here is CASSPGTTGDFNYGYTF. The CDR3 DNA reads TGTGCCAGCTCACCAGGGACTACAGGGGATTTTAACTATGGCTACACCTTC. The J gene is TRBJ1-2, the V gene TRBV18; 7 bases are shared with TRBD1. V dropped 2 bases and J dropped 1; count of bases not matched to a gene: 10. This CDR3 comprises 17 residues. Germline assignment: CDR1 KGHSH and CDR2 LQKENI.

This sequence joins TRBV19 and TRBJ2-7, with 7 bases identical to TRBD1. The CDR3 is 13 amino acids. Germline CDR1 LNHDA, CDR2 SQIVND (reference sequence). V shed 4 bases and J 5 bases; nucleotides not matched to a gene: 5. CDR3 protein: CASSNTGVHEQYF. In DNA form, the CDR3 reads TGTGCCAGTAGTAATACAGGGGTCCACGAGCAGTACTTC.